This record looks at one T cell receptor (beta chain) sequence and its context. These data are taken from a study of blood T cell repertoires in COVID-19. Study-level information: COVID-19 samples, acute and convalescent, were from the United States, Italy and Spain. Nucleic acid was either cDNA or gDNA, and it came from T cells, B-cell-depleted T cells, or PBMCs.

Germline CDR1 reads SGHRS; CDR2 reads YFSETQ. The CDR3 spans 14 residues. Trimming removed 2 bases at V and 0 bases at J, with 8 bases between. How the authors handled the data: Quantification of nucleated cells was approximated via reference gene primer amplification. Profiled with immunoSEQ multiplex PCR; TCRdb holds only in-frame clones, not every one. V and J calls and clone size are as listed in that table; D and trimming were resolved from the DNA. Of more than 85,000 clones in the sample, roughly nine tenths were seen once. The sample consisted of peripheral blood. The clonotype comes from a man in his 60s with acute or convalescent COVID-19. The chain uses TRBV5-1 and TRBJ2-5; possibly TRBD2 for D (6 bases). CDR3 loop: CASSLREYQETQYF. The CDR3 DNA reads as TGCGCCAGCAGCTTACGGGAGTACCAAGAGACCCAGTACTTC.